Below are 26 T cell receptor beta chains sequenced from a single sample in a study of T cells in Graves' hyperthyroidism and ophthalmopathy. What was amplified from RNA transcripts were TCR beta CDR3 regions. TCR CDR3 regions were first amplified by RT-PCR with HTBI primers. TCRdb re-called the multiplex PCR reads through MiXCR, storing one row per CDR3 protein. Of fewer than 750,000 distinct CDR3 sequences in the sample, 40% to 55% were seen once. Sample: peripheral blood or thyroid tissue (not recorded which). Source of these receptors: a woman aged 18 to 35 with Graves' hyperthyroidism.

This rearrangement joins TRBV7-3 to TRBJ1-2; 7 bases are shared with TRBD1. There are 14 residues in the CDR3. The V gene end was trimmed by 5 bases and the J gene end by 6 bases; junction bases not matched to a gene: 9. Germline V gives CDR1 SGHTA, CDR2 FQGTGA. The CDR3 DNA is TGTGCCAGCAGCCTCGCGACAGGGTTTCATGGCTACACCTTC. It codes for CASSLATGFHGYTF.

The chain links TRBV30 to TRBJ2-7; D not certain. The germline V gene encodes CDR1 GTSNPN and CDR2 SVGIG (reference sequence). V was pared by 7 bases and J by 7 bases, with 17 bases between. This CDR3 has 12 residues. In DNA form, the CDR3 reads TGTGCCTTCCAGTCTAGTAGGCGGGAGCAGTACTTC. Protein sequence: CAFQSSRREQYF.

This clonotype was detected a few times. Relative to the germline gene, one junction end is altered; a read error may explain this. The rearrangement joins TRBV7-3 to TRBJ1-6; D is ambiguous. This CDR3 has 12 residues. Per the germline V gene, CDR1 is SGHTA and CDR2 is FQGTGA. CDR3 nucleotides: TGTGCCAGCAGTGTTATAGCGGGAGCCCTCAATTTT. This gives the protein CASSVIAGALNF. The full variable domain, its missing parts supplied by reference TRBV7-3 and TRBJ1-6, is GAGVSQTPSNKVTEKGKYVELRCDPISGHTALYWYRQSLGQGPEFLIYFQGTGAADDSGLPNDRFFAVRPEGSVSTLKIQRTERGDSAVYLCASSVIAGALNFGNGTRLTVT.

This clonotype was detected ten times or more. The V gene is TRBV12-5, the J gene TRBJ1-4; 7 bases are a match to TRBD1. The CDR3 totals 15 residues. CDR1 is LGHNT, CDR2 FRNRAP, per germline. V lost 3 bases, J lost 6 bases, and 7 bases stayed unmatched. CDR3 nucleotide sequence: TGTGCTAGTGGTTTCCTGGACAGGTGGGATGAAAAACTGTTTTTT. Amino acids: CASGFLDRWDEKLFF.

V usage is TRBV4-3 and J usage is TRBJ2-7; D might be TRBD2 (6 bases). With 1 base removed from V and 7 bases from J, the gap between germline ends came to 17 bases. The germline CDR1 and CDR2 sequences are LGHNA and YSLEER. The CDR3 totals 15 residues. The CDR3 loop reads CASSQAGGRGREQYF. In DNA, the CDR3 is TGCGCCAGCAGCCAAGCCGGGGGACGGGGTAGGGAGCAGTACTTC.

This clonotype was seen at least ten times. The chain combines TRBV11-3 with TRBJ2-5; possibly TRBD2 for D (5 bases). V was pared by 5 bases and J by 5 bases, with 9 bases between. CDR1 SGHNT and CDR2 YENEEA come from the germline V gene. CDR3 length equals 12 residues. CDR3: CASSEWEETQYF. The CDR3 region has the DNA TGTGCCAGCAGCGAATGGGAGGAGACCCAGTACTTC.

On this clonotype: Possible read error: a much larger clone is one base away. The rearrangement links TRBV6-1 to TRBJ2-3; D call uncertain. Germline values: CDR1 MNHNS, CDR2 SASEGT. The CDR3 is made up of 12 amino acids. CDR3 amino acids: CTSSEGTDTQYF. In DNA, the CDR3 is TGTACCAGCAGTGAAGGCACAGATACGCAGTATTTT.

This clonotype was seen ten or more times. This chain links TRBV10-3 with TRBJ2-2, with 8 bases aligning to TRBD1. V gave up 2 bases and J gave up 7 bases; unmatched junction bases: 6. This CDR3 spans 15 amino acids. Germline CDR1 ENHRY, CDR2 SYGVKD. The CDR3 sequence: CAISEAQGANGELFF. The CDR3 bases are TGTGCCATCAGTGAGGCCCAGGGGGCTAACGGGGAGCTGTTTTTT.

The table lists this clonotype with many counts. The chain has TRBV2 and TRBJ1-1; D perhaps matches TRBD1 (6 bases). V shed 7 bases and J shed 7 bases, with 16 bases lying between them. This CDR3 is built from 13 residues. The germline V gene encodes CDR1 SNHLY and CDR2 FYNNEI. CDR3 DNA: TGTGCCAGCAAGGGAGGGGGACATTTTGAAGCTTTCTTT. Protein product: CASKGGGHFEAFF.

This clonotype was counted only a few times. This rearrangement joins TRBV2 to TRBJ2-3; TRBD2 agrees at 10 bases. The germline CDR1 and CDR2 sequences are SNHLY and FYNNEI. Trimming took 7 bases from V and 1 from J; bases not matched to a gene: 5. This CDR3 is built from 15 residues. The CDR3: CASILGTSGTDTQYF. The CDR3 DNA follows: TGTGCCAGCATCCTCGGGACTAGCGGCACAGATACGCAGTATTTT.

The chain has TRBV7-2 and TRBJ2-2; D unresolved. The CDR3 is 13 residues long. V lost 4 bases and J 4 bases, leaving 7 bases between the germline ends. Germline assignment: CDR1 SGHTA and CDR2 FQGNSA. The CDR3 reads CASSYASTGELFF. CDR3 nucleotides: TGTGCCAGCAGCTACGCTAGCACCGGGGAGCTGTTTTTT.

The chain couples TRBV6-6 to TRBJ1-5; the match to TRBD1 covers 8 bases. This CDR3 spans 14 amino acids. V lost 6 bases and J lost 6; bases outside the gene matches: 7. From germline, CDR1 is MNHNY and CDR2 SVGAGI (reference sequence). The CDR3 sequence is CASRPQGATQPQHF. The DNA for the CDR3 is TGTGCCAGCAGACCCCAGGGGGCTACTCAGCCCCAGCATTTT.

In its sample, this clonotype was seen many times. The V and J genes are TRBV5-8 and TRBJ2-5; D is tentatively TRBD1 or TRBD2 (5 bases each). The CDR3 totals 15 residues. Trimming left V 4 bases short and J 2 bases short, with 15 bases between. Germline-derived CDR1 and CDR2 are SGHTS and YDEGEE. The CDR3 loop reads CASSIPEGPQETQYF. The CDR3 nucleotides are TGTGCCAGCAGCATACCTGAGGGACCACAAGAGACCCAGTACTTC.

This clonotype was detected many times. This sequence joins TRBV6-6 and TRBJ1-2; 8 positions match TRBD1. CDR1 and CDR2 (germline): MNHNY, SVGAGI (reference sequence). This CDR3 comprises 15 residues. J was trimmed by 8 bases and V by 1 base; bases with no gene match: 9. In nucleotides, the CDR3 is TGTGCCAGCAGTTACTTAAGCCCAGGGGGCCGCGGCTACACCTTC. Translation gives CASSYLSPGGRGYTF.

This clonotype was counted many times. The V gene is TRBV7-9, the J gene TRBJ2-5; the match to TRBD2 covers 7 bases. This CDR3 has 14 residues. The V gene end was trimmed by 4 bases and the J gene end by 0 bases; junction bases not matched to a gene: 2. Germline V gene sequence: CDR1 SEHNR, CDR2 FQNEAQ (reference sequence). In DNA, the CDR3 is TGTGCCAGCAGCTCGCTAGCGGACCAAGAGACCCAGTACTTC. This translates into CASSSLADQETQYF.

This clonotype was detected a few times. This rearrangement joins TRBV6-1 to TRBJ2-7, with 9 bases fitting TRBD1. CDR1 is MNHNS and CDR2 is SASEGT in the germline V gene. This CDR3 has 14 residues. The V and J ends lost 6 bases and 6 bases, in that order; junction bases with no gene match: 9. CDR3: CASRQPGQGFEQYF. In DNA, the CDR3 is TGTGCCAGCAGACAACCGGGACAGGGTTTCGAGCAGTACTTC.

This clonotype has at least ten counts. The genes are TRBV12-3 or TRBV12-4 and TRBJ2-7; unclear D gene. The CDR3 loop spans 14 amino acids. Trimming stripped 7 bases from V and 0 bases from J, with 13 bases between. The CDR3 loop is CASTRSLGSYEQYF. The CDR3 DNA reads TGTGCCAGCACCAGAAGCCTGGGCTCCTACGAGCAGTACTTC.

In this sample, this clonotype turned up once. The V gene is TRBV7-2, the J gene TRBJ1-1; possible D gene TRBD1, 6 bases. Germline CDR1 reads SGHTA; CDR2 reads FQGNSA. CDR3 length equals 17 residues. The germline V and J ends were trimmed by 3 bases and 1 base, with 18 bases remaining between them. Here the CDR3 DNA reads TGTGCCAGCAGCTTGGCCTTGGAGACAGGCCCGAACACTGAAGCTTTCTTT. It encodes CASSLALETGPNTEAFF.

The chain is built from TRBV7-6 and TRBJ1-1, with D unclear. The CDR3 spans 13 residues. V lost 2 bases, J lost 8 bases, and 12 bases lay in between. Germline lookup yields CDR1 SGHVS and CDR2 FNYEAQ. In nucleotides, the CDR3 is TGTGCCAGCAGCTTAATACTTGGCCGGGAAGCTTTCTTT. It specifies CASSLILGREAFF. Full variable domain (rest looked up from reference TRBV7-6 and TRBJ1-1): GAGVSQSPRYKVTKRGQDVALRCDPISGHVSLYWYRQALGQGPEFLTYFNYEAQQDKSGLPNDRFSAERPEGSISTLTIQRTEQRDSAMYRCASSLILGREAFFGQGTRLTVV.

This clonotype was counted a few times. This rearrangement joins TRBV6-2 or TRBV6-3 to TRBJ2-2; D assignment may be TRBD1 or TRBD2 (5 bases each). Germline values: CDR1 MNHEY, CDR2 SVGEGT. V gave up 1 base and J gave up 5 bases, with 5 bases separating them. The length of the CDR3 is 13 residues. The CDR3 DNA sequence: TGTGCCAGCAGTTACTGGGGGACCGGGGAGCTGTTTTTT. It codes for CASSYWGTGELFF.

The CDR3: CASSEGGGQRPTF. The CDR3 DNA reads as TGTGCCAGCAGTGAAGGGGGGGGCCAACGTCCTACTTTC. The chain has TRBV2 and TRBJ2-6, with D perhaps TRBD2 (7 bases). V lost 1 base, J lost 19 bases, and 17 bases lay in between. Per the germline V gene, CDR1 is SNHLY and CDR2 is FYNNEI. The CDR3 totals 13 residues.

The chain couples TRBV10-3 to TRBJ1-5; D is ambiguous. From germline, CDR1 is ENHRY and CDR2 SYGVKD. V lost 3 bases and J 11 bases, leaving 14 bases between the germline ends. The CDR3 has 13 amino acids. The CDR3, as DNA: TGTGCCATCAGTGACTCCAGCTCAGAGACCCAGCATTTT. It encodes CAISDSSSETQHF.

As concerns this clonotype: The junction shows a germline mismatch at one end, possibly a read error. The rearrangement joins TRBV7-9 to TRBJ1-4, with D perhaps TRBD1 (5 bases). The length of the CDR3 is 14 residues. Germline-derived CDR1 and CDR2 are SEHNR and FQNEAQ (reference sequence). The CDR3 nucleotides are TGTGCCAGCAGCCGTGGTCTGGTAGGGGAAAAACTGCTTTTT. Translation: CASSRGLVGEKLLF.

The chain uses TRBV5-6 and TRBJ1-1, with 7 bases that match TRBD1. V lost 2 bases, J lost 0 bases, and 13 bases stayed unmatched. Germline loops: CDR1 SGHDT, CDR2 YYEEEE. The CDR3 has 18 residues. The chain's CDR3 is CASSFPGGHLSLNTEAFF. The CDR3 DNA follows: TGTGCCAGCAGCTTCCCAGGGGGACATCTTTCTTTGAACACTGAAGCTTTCTTT.

This clonotype was counted at least ten times. The chain uses TRBV4-1 and TRBJ1-5; 8 nucleotides agree with TRBD1. Germline assignment: CDR1 MGHRA and CDR2 YSYEKL. V lost 3 bases and J lost 6; bases outside the gene matches: 7. This CDR3 contains 15 residues. The CDR3 loop is CASSHSGQGGQPQHF. Here the CDR3 DNA reads TGCGCCAGCAGCCACTCTGGACAGGGAGGTCAGCCCCAGCATTTT.

The chain recombines TRBV12-3 or TRBV12-4 with TRBJ1-2, with 7 bases that match TRBD1. Trimming removed 2 bases from V and 9 bases from J; junction bases left unmatched: 6. CDR3 length equals 13 residues. CDR3 nucleotide sequence: TGTGCCAGCAGTTTAACGGTACAGGGGCGCTACACCTTC. It encodes CASSLTVQGRYTF.